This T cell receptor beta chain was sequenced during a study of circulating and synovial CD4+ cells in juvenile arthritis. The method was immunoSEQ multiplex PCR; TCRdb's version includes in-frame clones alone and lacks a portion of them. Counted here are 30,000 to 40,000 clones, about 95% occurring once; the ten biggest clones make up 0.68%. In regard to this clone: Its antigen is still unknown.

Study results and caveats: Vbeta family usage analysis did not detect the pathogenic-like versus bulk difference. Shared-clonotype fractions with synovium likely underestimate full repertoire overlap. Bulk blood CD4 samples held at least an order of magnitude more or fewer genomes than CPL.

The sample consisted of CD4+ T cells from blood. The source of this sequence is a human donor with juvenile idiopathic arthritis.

CDR3 in DNA: TGCAGCGTTGCACTATATCTAGAAGCTTTCTTT. Its protein is CSVALYLEAFF. The J gene is TRBJ1-1, the V gene TRBV29-1, with D unresolved. Germline assignment: CDR1 SQVTM and CDR2 ANQGSEA. The ends were cut back, 4 bases at V and 8 bases at J, with 11 bases in the middle. CDR3 length equals 11 residues.